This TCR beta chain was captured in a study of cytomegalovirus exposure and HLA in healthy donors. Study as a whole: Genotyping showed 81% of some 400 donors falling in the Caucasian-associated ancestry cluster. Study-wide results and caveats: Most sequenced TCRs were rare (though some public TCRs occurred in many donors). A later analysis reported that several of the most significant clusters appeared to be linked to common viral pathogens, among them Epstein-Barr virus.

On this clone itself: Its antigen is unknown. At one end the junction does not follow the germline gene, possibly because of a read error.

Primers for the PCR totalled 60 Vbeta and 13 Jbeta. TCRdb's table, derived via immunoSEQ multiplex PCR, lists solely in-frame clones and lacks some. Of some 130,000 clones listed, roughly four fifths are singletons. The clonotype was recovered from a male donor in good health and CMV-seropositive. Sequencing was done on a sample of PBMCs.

CDR3 residues: CASSLGQGAGRWIF. The CDR3 bases are TGCGCCAGCAGCTTGGGACAGGGGGCTGGAAGGTGGATCTTC. The chain combines TRBV5-1 with TRBJ2-1, with 10 bases identical to TRBD1. Germline V CDR1 and CDR2: SGHRS, YFSETQ. The CDR3 totals 14 residues. The full variable domain, in which reference TRBV5-1 and TRBJ2-1 provide the parts outside the CDR3, is KAGVTQTPRYLIKTRGQQVTLSCSPISGHRSVSWYQQTPGQGLQFLFEYFSETQRNKGNFPGRFSGRQFSNSRSEMNVSTLELGDSALYLCASSLGQGAGRWIFGPGTRLTVL.